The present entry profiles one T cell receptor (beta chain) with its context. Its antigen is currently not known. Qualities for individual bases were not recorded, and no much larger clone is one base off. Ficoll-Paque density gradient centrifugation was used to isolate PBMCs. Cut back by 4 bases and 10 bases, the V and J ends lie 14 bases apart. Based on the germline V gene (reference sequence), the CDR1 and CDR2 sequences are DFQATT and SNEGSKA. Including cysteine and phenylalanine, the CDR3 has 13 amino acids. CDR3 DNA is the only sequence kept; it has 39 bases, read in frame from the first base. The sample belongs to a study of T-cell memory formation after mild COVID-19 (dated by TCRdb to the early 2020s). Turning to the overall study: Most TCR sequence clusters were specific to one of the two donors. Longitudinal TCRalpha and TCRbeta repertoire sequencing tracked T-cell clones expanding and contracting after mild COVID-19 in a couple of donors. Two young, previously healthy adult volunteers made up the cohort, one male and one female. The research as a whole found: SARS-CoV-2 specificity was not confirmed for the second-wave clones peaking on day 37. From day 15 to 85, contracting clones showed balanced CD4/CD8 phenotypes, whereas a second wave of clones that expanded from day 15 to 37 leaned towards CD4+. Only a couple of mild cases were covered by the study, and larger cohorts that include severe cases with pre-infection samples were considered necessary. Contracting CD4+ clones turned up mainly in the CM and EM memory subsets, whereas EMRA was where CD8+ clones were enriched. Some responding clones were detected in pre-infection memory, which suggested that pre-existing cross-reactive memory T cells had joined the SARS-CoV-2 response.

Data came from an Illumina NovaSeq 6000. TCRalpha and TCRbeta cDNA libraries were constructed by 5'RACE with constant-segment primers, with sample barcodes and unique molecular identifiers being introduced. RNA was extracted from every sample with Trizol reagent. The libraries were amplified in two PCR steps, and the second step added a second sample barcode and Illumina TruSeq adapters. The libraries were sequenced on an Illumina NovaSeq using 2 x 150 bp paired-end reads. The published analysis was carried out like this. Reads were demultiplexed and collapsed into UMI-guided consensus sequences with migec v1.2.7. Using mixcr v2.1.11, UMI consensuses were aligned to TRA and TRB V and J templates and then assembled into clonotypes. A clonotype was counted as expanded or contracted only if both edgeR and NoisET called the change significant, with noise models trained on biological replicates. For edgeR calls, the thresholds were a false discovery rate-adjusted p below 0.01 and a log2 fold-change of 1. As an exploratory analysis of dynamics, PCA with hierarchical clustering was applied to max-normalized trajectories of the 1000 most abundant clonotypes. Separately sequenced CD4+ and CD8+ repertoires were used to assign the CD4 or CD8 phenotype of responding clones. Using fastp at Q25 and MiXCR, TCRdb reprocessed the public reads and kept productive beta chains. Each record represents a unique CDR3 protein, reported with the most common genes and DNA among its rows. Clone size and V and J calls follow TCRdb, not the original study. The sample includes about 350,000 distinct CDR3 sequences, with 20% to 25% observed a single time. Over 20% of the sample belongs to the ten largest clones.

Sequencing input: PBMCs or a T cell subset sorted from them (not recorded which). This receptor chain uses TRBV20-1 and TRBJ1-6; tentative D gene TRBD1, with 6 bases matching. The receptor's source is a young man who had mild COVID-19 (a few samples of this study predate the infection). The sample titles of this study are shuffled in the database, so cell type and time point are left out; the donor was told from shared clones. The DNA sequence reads TGCAGTGCTAAGACAGGCTTAGGGTCACCCCTCCACTTT. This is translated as CSAKTGLGSPLHF.